What follows are 19 T cell receptor beta chains derived from one specimen sequenced in a study of blood T cell repertoires in COVID-19. Profiled with immunoSEQ multiplex PCR; TCRdb holds only in-frame clones, not every one. The data contain roughly 80,000 clones, 70% to 90% of them seen just once; the ten biggest clones take up around 5%. Sequencing was done on a sample of peripheral blood. Every receptor here comes from a woman older than 75 with acute or convalescent COVID-19.

This chain connects TRBV7-2 to TRBJ1-2, with a possible D match to TRBD1 (5 bases). The CDR3 loop spans 15 amino acids. Germline V gene sequence: CDR1 SGHTA, CDR2 FQGNSA. Trimming stripped 4 bases from V and 4 bases from J, with 16 bases between. The CDR3 loop reads CASSSDPGFGYGYTF. The CDR3 coding sequence is TGTGCCAGCAGCTCCGACCCAGGGTTTGGCTATGGCTACACCTTC.

This clone was found a few times. V and J are TRBV18 and TRBJ2-7; D is unresolved. From germline, CDR1 is KGHSH and CDR2 LQKENI. The germline V and J ends were trimmed by 3 bases and 3 bases, with 9 bases remaining between them. The length of the CDR3 is 13 residues. The CDR3 is CASSPEVFYEQYF. CDR3 nucleotides: TGTGCCAGCTCACCCGAGGTTTTCTACGAGCAGTACTTC.

The rearrangement links TRBV29-1 to TRBJ1-3, with no clear D. CDR1 and CDR2 (germline): SQVTM, ANQGSEA. V was shortened by 0 bases and J by 4 bases, with 16 bases between the two germline ends. This CDR3 spans 16 amino acids. CDR3 nucleotides: TGCAGCGTTGAAGATTTCTGGGCAGCCGAAGGAAACACCATATATTTT. Translation: CSVEDFWAAEGNTIYF.

The J gene is TRBJ2-3, the V gene TRBV7-9; 7 nucleotides match TRBD1. With 3 bases clipped from V and 2 bases from J, the junction kept 8 bases outside the gene matches. The CDR3 has 16 residues. CDR1 is SEHNR, CDR2 FQNEAQ, per germline (reference sequence). CDR3 in amino acids: CASSFHGQANTDTQYF. DNA of the CDR3: TGTGCCAGCAGCTTCCACGGACAGGCGAACACAGATACGCAGTATTTT.

The V and J genes are TRBV4-1 and TRBJ1-2; D perhaps matches TRBD1 (6 bases). The V gene's germline CDR1 is MGHRA and CDR2 YSYEKL. The CDR3 contains 16 residues. V lost 1 base and J lost 6, with 18 bases in between. The CDR3 loop is CASSQVGAGAANGYTF. The CDR3 DNA follows: TGCGCCAGCAGCCAAGTGGGGGCGGGGGCTGCAAATGGCTACACCTTC.

The rearrangement joins TRBV5-4 to TRBJ1-4, with D hard to call. The V end was cut by 4 bases, the J end by 4 bases, with 8 bases between. The CDR3 spans 13 residues. Germline CDR1 reads SGHNT; CDR2 reads YYREEE (reference sequence). CDR3 coding DNA: TGTGCCAGCAGCGTCACGGGTAATGAAAAACTGTTTTTT. It codes for CASSVTGNEKLFF.

This chain uses TRBV15 with TRBJ2-2; tentatively, D is TRBD2 (6 bases). CDR3 length: 16 amino acids. Germline V gene lookup returns CDR1 LNHNV and CDR2 YYDKDF (reference sequence). Trimming pared 4 bases from V and 6 bases from J, leaving 18 bases between. The CDR3: CATSKLGGLSPGELFF. CDR3 nucleotide sequence: TGTGCCACCAGCAAACTCGGGGGATTGAGTCCCGGGGAGCTGTTTTTT.

This chain joins TRBV19 and TRBJ1-1; 9 bases are a match to TRBD1. The germline V gene encodes CDR1 LNHDA and CDR2 SQIVND (reference sequence). CDR3 size: 13 residues. The V segment lost 9 bases and the J segment 11 bases; nucleotides outside the gene matches: 13. The CDR3 region has the DNA TGTGCCAGCATACAGGGGGCTACCACCAGGGCTTTCTTT. This gives the protein CASIQGATTRAFF.

The chain carries TRBV11-2 and TRBJ2-7, with D maybe TRBD2 (6 bases). The CDR3 consists of 14 residues. Germline CDR1 SGHAT, CDR2 FQNNGV. The germline V and J ends were trimmed by 1 base and 7 bases, with 14 bases remaining between them. The CDR3 reads CASSLALGRGEQYF. As DNA, the CDR3 is TGTGCCAGCAGCTTAGCCCTGGGGCGGGGTGAGCAGTACTTC.

The gene calls are TRBV5-1 and TRBJ2-1; 13 bases are shared with TRBD2. Germline loops: CDR1 SGHRS, CDR2 YFSETQ. The V segment lost 0 bases and the J segment 8 bases; nucleotides outside the gene matches: 5. This CDR3 region has 16 residues. The CDR3 DNA is TGCGCCAGCAGCTTGGCGGGACTAGCGGGGACTGATGAGCAGTTCTTC. Translated: CASSLAGLAGTDEQFF. Filled out from reference TRBV5-1 and TRBJ2-1, the complete variable domain reads KAGVTQTPRYLIKTRGQQVTLSCSPISGHRSVSWYQQTPGQGLQFLFEYFSETQRNKGNFPGRFSGRQFSNSRSEMNVSTLELGDSALYLCASSLAGLAGTDEQFFGPGTRLTVL.

The chain carries TRBV4-2 and TRBJ2-7; 12 bases are a match to TRBD2. The CDR3 covers 20 residues. Germline CDR1 is LGHNA and CDR2 is YNFKEQ. V dropped 1 base and J dropped 0; count of bases not matched to a gene: 13. CDR3 DNA sequence: TGTGCCAGCAGCCAAGTTCAACCGCCGACTAGCGGGGGCTTCTCCTACGAGCAGTACTTC. This translates into CASSQVQPPTSGGFSYEQYF.

The chain has TRBV5-1 and TRBJ2-7, with 11 bases lining up with TRBD1. The CDR3 is 16 residues long. The germline V gene encodes CDR1 SGHRS and CDR2 YFSETQ. J lost 5 bases, V lost 0 bases, and 7 bases had no gene match. CDR3 DNA: TGCGCCAGCAGCTTGGATGTAGGGACAGGGGGAAACGAGCAGTACTTC. Translating gives CASSLDVGTGGNEQYF.

The genes are TRBV19 and TRBJ2-2, with 7 bases fitting TRBD2. The germline gives CDR1 LNHDA, CDR2 SQIVND (reference sequence). J gave up 0 bases and V 2 bases, and 3 bases lay outside the gene matches. The CDR3 sequence is 16 residues long. CDR3 protein: CASSIMGGTNTGELFF. DNA of the CDR3: TGTGCCAGTAGTATAATGGGGGGGACGAACACCGGGGAGCTGTTTTTT.

The chain recombines TRBV29-1 with TRBJ2-1, with D perhaps TRBD2 (5 bases). This CDR3 has 15 residues. V was shortened by 3 bases and J by 9 bases, with 21 bases between the two germline ends. In germline, CDR1 is SQVTM, CDR2 ANQGSEA. The CDR3 protein is CSVDAARSRGGEQFF. The CDR3 nucleotides are TGCAGCGTTGATGCCGCGAGGTCCCGGGGTGGTGAGCAGTTCTTC.

Only one count was recorded for this clone. The chain joins TRBV7-9 to TRBJ2-7; 10 bases are shared with TRBD1. This CDR3 comprises 15 residues. The germline V gene has CDR1 SEHNR and CDR2 FQNEAQ (reference sequence). V shed 2 bases, J shed 2 bases, and the junction held 3 bases outside the gene matches. The CDR3 here is CASSLRDRGPYEQYF. CDR3 in DNA: TGTGCCAGCAGCTTACGGGACAGGGGCCCCTACGAGCAGTACTTC.

This chain uses TRBV27 with TRBJ1-6, with no clear D. CDR1 is MNHEY, CDR2 SMNVEV, per germline (reference sequence). The CDR3 sequence is 14 residues long. V lost 3 bases, J lost 6 bases, and 9 bases lay in between. CDR3 bases: TGTGCCAGCAGTTTCCAGGCCTTTAATTCACCCCTCCACTTT. Encoded protein: CASSFQAFNSPLHF.

The rearrangement joins TRBV6-6 to TRBJ2-3; possible D gene TRBD2, 6 bases. Trimming pared 2 bases from V and 4 bases from J, leaving 13 bases between. The CDR3 totals 15 residues. The germline CDR1 and CDR2 sequences are MNHNY and SVGAGI (reference sequence). Written as DNA, the CDR3 is TGTGCCAGCAGTTACCGGGGGACTTTGTCAGATACGCAGTATTTT. The encoded protein is CASSYRGTLSDTQYF.

The chain joins TRBV7-3 to TRBJ1-2; 8 bases match TRBD1. The CDR3 totals 13 residues. Germline CDR1 and CDR2: SGHTA and FQGTGA. The V gene end was trimmed by 5 bases and the J gene end by 8 bases; junction bases not matched to a gene: 7. The CDR3 region is CASSGGQGGGYTF. The CDR3 coding sequence is TGTGCCAGCAGCGGTGGACAGGGAGGGGGCTACACCTTC.

The rearrangement links TRBV7-9 to TRBJ2-1; TRBD2 agrees at 10 bases. The V segment lost 6 bases and the J segment 3 bases; nucleotides outside the gene matches: 8. CDR1 SEHNR and CDR2 FQNEAQ come from the germline V gene (reference sequence). This CDR3 spans 16 amino acids. This CDR3 is CASSSGLAEIYNEQFF. DNA of the CDR3: TGTGCCAGCAGTTCCGGACTAGCGGAAATCTACAATGAGCAGTTCTTC.